The rows below give T cell receptor beta chains drawn from one sample of a study of cytomegalovirus exposure and HLA in healthy donors. Profiling relied on immunoSEQ multiplex PCR, and the TCRdb table lists in-frame clones only, not all of them. The sample holds 65,000 to 85,000 clones; almost 80% are singletons and the top ten take about 22%. Material for sequencing was PBMCs. The receptors here all came from a woman aged 40 to 50 in good health and CMV-seropositive. Each CDR3 is given with its conserved first and last residue. The D gene is left open where the match is weak. The listing skips clone size in some rows; elsewhere it reads once, few, many or a size class.

V gene,D gene,clone size,J gene,CDR3 DNA,CDR3 protein
TRBV18,-,-,TRBJ2-1,TGTGCCAGCTCACCACCGGCGGAGGCTGAGCAGTTCTTC,CASSPPAEAEQFF
TRBV5-6,-,-,TRBJ1-1,TGTGCCAGCAGCTTTACAGTTATGAGCACTGAAGCTTTCTTT,CASSFTVMSTEAFF
TRBV6-4,TRBD2,-,TRBJ2-2,TGTGCCAGCAGTCCTCTAGCGGGAGTTACTAACACCGGGGAGCTGTTTTTT,CASSPLAGVTNTGELFF
TRBV6-6,TRBD1,-,TRBJ2-2,TGTGCCAGCAGTTGGGACAGGAACACCGGGGAGCTGTTTTTT,CASSWDRNTGELFF
TRBV2,-,few,TRBJ1-1,TGTGCCAGCAGGGACGGAGGGACTGAAGCTTTCTTT,CASRDGGTEAFF
TRBV19,TRBD2,once,TRBJ2-7,TGTGCCAGTAGGAGCGGGAGGAGCAACGAGCAGTACTTC,CASRSGRSNEQYF
TRBV29-1,TRBD2,-,TRBJ2-1,TGCAGCGTTGAGGGGGTGACTAGCGGAGCGAACAATGAGCAGTTCTTC,CSVEGVTSGANNEQFF
TRBV2,-,-,TRBJ2-2,TGTGCCAGCAGTGATCGGGGAACCGGGGAGCTGTTTTTT,CASSDRGTGELFF
TRBV5-1,TRBD1,-,TRBJ2-7,TGCGCCAGCAGCAAAACAGCGGGCACAGGGGGCGACTCCTACGAGCAGTACTTC,CASSKTAGTGGDSYEQYF
TRBV28,-,-,TRBJ2-2,TGTGCCAGCAGTTTACGAGGGGGGAACACCGGGGAGCTGTTTTTT,CASSLRGGNTGELFF
TRBV6-1,TRBD2,-,TRBJ2-1,TGTGCCAGCAGTGTGACCGGGACTAGCGGTGTCAGCTCCTACAATGAGCAGTTCTTC,CASSVTGTSGVSSYNEQFF
TRBV4-2,TRBD1,-,TRBJ1-1,TGTGCCAGCAGCCAAGAGGAGACAGGGCGAACTGAAGCTTTCTTT,CASSQEETGRTEAFF
TRBV6-6,TRBD2,-,TRBJ2-3,TGTGCCAGCAGTCGGACTAGCGGGAGGAGTGATACGCAGTATTTT,CASSRTSGRSDTQYF
TRBV28,TRBD1,-,TRBJ1-1,TGTGCCAGCAGTAGGGACAGGGGCGCCCCGAGAGCTTTCTTT,CASSRDRGAPRAFF
TRBV7-8,-,-,TRBJ2-5,TGTGCCACAGGGCGTTCCCAGGGCCAGACCCAGTACTTC,CATGRSQGQTQYF
TRBV29-1,TRBD2,-,TRBJ2-1,TGCAGCGTACGACTAGCGGGAGGCCCGTCCTACAATGAGCAGTTCTTC,CSVRLAGGPSYNEQFF
TRBV18,TRBD1,-,TRBJ2-5,TGTGCCAGCTCCATGGACAGGGGTGGCCAAGAGACCCAGTACTTC,CASSMDRGGQETQYF
TRBV7-9,-,-,TRBJ2-3,TGTGCCAGCAGCTTCTTAGACACAGATACGCAGTATTTT,CASSFLDTDTQYF
TRBV7-9,TRBD1,once,TRBJ1-1,TGTGCCACCTTAAAAGGGCAGGGGGATTTTGAAGCTTTCTTT,CATLKGQGDFEAFF
TRBV7-6,TRBD1,-,TRBJ2-7,TGTGCCAGCAGCCCCGGACAGGGTTCCTCCTACGAGCAGTACTTC,CASSPGQGSSYEQYF
TRBV28,TRBD1,-,TRBJ2-7,TGTGCCAGCAGTCCAACCGGGACAGGGTACTACGAGCAGTACTTC,CASSPTGTGYYEQYF